This TCR beta chain is from a study of CD8 T cells in ankylosing spondylitis. As for this clonotype: No antigen is known for it.

Unmatched junction bases numbered 12, after V lost 3 bases and J lost 8 bases. The CDR3 is made up of 16 amino acids. Germline-derived CDR1 and CDR2 are LNHNV and YYDKDF (reference sequence). General observations from the study: Past studies reported some motif variants in reactive arthritis synovial fluid and blood.

A single record per CDR3 protein comes from TCRdb applying MiXCR to the 5' RACE reads. The sample yields tens of thousands of distinct CDR3 sequences, roughly 6.2% seen once. This chain links TRBV15 with TRBJ2-1, with 8 bases fitting TRBD2. The receptor was derived from a male donor with ankylosing spondylitis. Sequenced sample: synovial fluid, either unsorted or a sorted T cell fraction (not recorded which). CDR3 protein: CATSRTGLADEDEQFF. For the CDR3, the DNA is TGTGCCACCAGCAGGACCGGACTAGCAGATGAGGATGAGCAGTTCTTC.